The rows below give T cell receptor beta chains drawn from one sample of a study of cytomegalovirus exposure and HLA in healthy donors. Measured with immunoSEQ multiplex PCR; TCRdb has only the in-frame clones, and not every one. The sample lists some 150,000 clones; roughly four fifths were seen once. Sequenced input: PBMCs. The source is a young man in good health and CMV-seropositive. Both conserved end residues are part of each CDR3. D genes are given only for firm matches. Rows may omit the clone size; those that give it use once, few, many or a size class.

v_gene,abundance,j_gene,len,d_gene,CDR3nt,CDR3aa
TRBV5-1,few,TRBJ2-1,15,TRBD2,TGCGCCAGCAGACACCTAGCGGGAGGAACCAATGAGCAGTTCTTC,CASRHLAGGTNEQFF
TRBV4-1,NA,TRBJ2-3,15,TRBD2,TGCGCCAGCAGCCAAGGTGGCGGGAGATCAGATACGCAGTATTTT,CASSQGGGRSDTQYF
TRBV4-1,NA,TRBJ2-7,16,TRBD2,TGCGCCAGCAGCCAACTCGGACTAGCGGGAGCGTACGAGCAGTACTTC,CASSQLGLAGAYEQYF
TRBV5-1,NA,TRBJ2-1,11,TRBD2,TGCGCCAGCAGCTTTGCGGGGGAACAGTTCTTC,CASSFAGEQFF
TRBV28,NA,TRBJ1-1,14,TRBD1,TGTGCCAGCAGTCGACCCGACAGGGTTACTGAAGCTTTCTTT,CASSRPDRVTEAFF
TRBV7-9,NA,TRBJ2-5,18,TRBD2,TGTGCCAGCAGCCAGGTTGGGACTAGCGGGAGTGCGGGAGAGACCCAGTACTTC,CASSQVGTSGSAGETQYF
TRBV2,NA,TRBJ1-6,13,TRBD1,TGTGCCGGAAGACAGGGGGCAGGTTCACCCCTCCACTTT,CAGRQGAGSPLHF
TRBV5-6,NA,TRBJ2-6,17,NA,TGTGCCAGCAGGGAGGCGGGACAGCCCTCTGGGGCCAACGTCCTGACTTTC,CASREAGQPSGANVLTF
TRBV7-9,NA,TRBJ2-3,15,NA,TGTGCCAGCAGCTTACTGCGGGGTAGCACAGATACGCAGTATTTT,CASSLLRGSTDTQYF
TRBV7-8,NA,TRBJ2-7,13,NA,TGTGCCAGCAGCGGATACCAGGGGTTCGAGCAGTACTTC,CASSGYQGFEQYF
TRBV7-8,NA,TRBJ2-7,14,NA,TGTGCCAGCAGCTCCTTACGGGACTTCTACGAGCAGTACTTC,CASSSLRDFYEQYF
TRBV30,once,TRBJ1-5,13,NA,TGTGCCTGGAGTTCGTCACTAAATCAGCCCCAGCATTTT,CAWSSSLNQPQHF
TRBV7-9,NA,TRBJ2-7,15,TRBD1,TGTGCCAGCAGCCCTTCCCTGGGACAGGGCTACGAGCAGTACTTC,CASSPSLGQGYEQYF
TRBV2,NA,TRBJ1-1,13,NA,TGTGCCAGCACCCCAGAAACGAACACTGAAGCTTTCTTT,CASTPETNTEAFF
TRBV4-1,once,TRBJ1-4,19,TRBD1,TGCGCCAGCAGCAGACCGGGACAGGGAGCAAGAGCAGGGGGTGAAAAACTGTTTTTT,CASSRPGQGARAGGEKLFF
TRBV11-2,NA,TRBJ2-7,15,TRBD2,TGTGCCAGCAGCCCTACTAGCGGGGTTACCTACGAGCAGTACTTC,CASSPTSGVTYEQYF
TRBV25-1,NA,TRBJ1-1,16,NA,TGTGCCAGCAGTGAATATGAGTGGGGGGAAAACACTGAAGCTTTCTTT,CASSEYEWGENTEAFF
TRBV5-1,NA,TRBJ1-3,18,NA,TGCGCCAGCAGCTTGGGAGCGCACGCCCTGAGCTCTGGAAACACCATATATTTT,CASSLGAHALSSGNTIYF
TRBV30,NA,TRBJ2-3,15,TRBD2,TGTGCCTGGACTAGCGGGAGGGTTAGCACAGATACGCAGTATTTT,CAWTSGRVSTDTQYF
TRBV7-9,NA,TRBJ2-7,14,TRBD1,TGTGCCAGCAGCTTAGGACAGGGGCTCTACGAGCAGTACTTC,CASSLGQGLYEQYF
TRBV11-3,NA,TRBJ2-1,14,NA,TGTGCCAGCAGCTTGGGGAGCTCCTACAATGAGCAGTTCTTC,CASSLGSSYNEQFF
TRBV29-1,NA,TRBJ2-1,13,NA,TGCAGCGTTGAAGGTTACAGGGCAGGCGAGCAGTTCTTC,CSVEGYRAGEQFF
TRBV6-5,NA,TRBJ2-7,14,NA,TGTGCCAGCAGTGTTGAGGGAGGTTCCTACGAGCAGTACTTC,CASSVEGGSYEQYF
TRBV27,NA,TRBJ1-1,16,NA,TGTGCCAGCAGTCCCGAGGCGGGGGCGAGGAACACTGAAGCTTTCTTT,CASSPEAGARNTEAFF
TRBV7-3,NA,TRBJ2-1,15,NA,TGTGCCAGCAGCCCCCGGGGGGCTCTCGCAAATGAGCAGTTCTTC,CASSPRGALANEQFF
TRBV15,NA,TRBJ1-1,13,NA,TGTGCCACCAGCAGAGCGGGGGACACTGAAGCTTTCTTT,CATSRAGDTEAFF
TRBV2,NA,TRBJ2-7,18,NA,TGTGCCAGCACCCCCGGTAGTGTAAGAGGTGGGAGCTCCTACGAGCAGTACTTC,CASTPGSVRGGSSYEQYF
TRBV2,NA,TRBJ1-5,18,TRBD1,TGTGCCAGCAGTCGACAGGGAAGCGCTGGACGGGGCAATCAGCCCCAGCATTTT,CASSRQGSAGRGNQPQHF
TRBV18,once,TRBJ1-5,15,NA,TGTGCCAGCTCACCTTCCGGACAGCTCAATCAGCCCCAGCATTTT,CASSPSGQLNQPQHF
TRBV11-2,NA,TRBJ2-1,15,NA,TGTGCCAGCAGCTTAACTAGCTACGGCTACAATGAGCAGTTCTTC,CASSLTSYGYNEQFF
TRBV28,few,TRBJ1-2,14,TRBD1,TGTGCCATCCTGGGACAGGGTAACAACTATGGCTACACCTTC,CAILGQGNNYGYTF
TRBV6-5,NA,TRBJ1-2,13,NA,TGTGCCAGCAGTTACGGGGCCGACTATGGCTACACCTTC,CASSYGADYGYTF
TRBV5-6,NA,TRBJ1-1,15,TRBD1,TGTGCCAGCAGTGAGGGGACAGGGATTAACACTGAAGCTTTCTTT,CASSEGTGINTEAFF
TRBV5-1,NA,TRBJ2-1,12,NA,TGCGCCAGCACAGGCCCCCACAATGAGCAGTTCTTC,CASTGPHNEQFF
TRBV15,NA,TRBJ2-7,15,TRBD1,TGTGCCACCAGCATCAGGGGGTATGGGGCCTACGAGCAGTACTTC,CATSIRGYGAYEQYF
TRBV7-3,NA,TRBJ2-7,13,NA,TGTGCCAGCAGCTTAATAACGGGAGATGAGCAGTACTTC,CASSLITGDEQYF
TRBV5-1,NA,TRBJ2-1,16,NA,TGCGCCAGCAGCTTGGCTGGGGACATATCCTACAATGAGCAGTTCTTC,CASSLAGDISYNEQFF
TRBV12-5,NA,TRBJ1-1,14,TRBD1,TGTGCTAGTGGCCCTGGACAGGGAGGGACTGAAGCTTTCTTT,CASGPGQGGTEAFF
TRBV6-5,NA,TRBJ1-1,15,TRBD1,TGTGCCAGCAGTTACGTGGGACAGGGGGAGGGTGAAGCTTTCTTT,CASSYVGQGEGEAFF
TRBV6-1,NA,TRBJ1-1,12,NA,TGTGCCAGCATCAAGGGACTAAGGGAAGCTTTCTTT,CASIKGLREAFF
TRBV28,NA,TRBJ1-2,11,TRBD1,TGTGCCAGCAGTTCCAGACAGGGGCACACCTTC,CASSSRQGHTF
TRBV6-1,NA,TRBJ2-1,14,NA,TGTGCCAGCAGTGAAGAGGGGCGCCACAATGAGCAGTTCTTC,CASSEEGRHNEQFF
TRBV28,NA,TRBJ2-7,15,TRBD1,TGTGCCAGCAGTCCATTCGGGACAGAGTCCTACGAGCAGTACTTC,CASSPFGTESYEQYF
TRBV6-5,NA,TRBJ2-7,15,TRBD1,TGTGCCAGCAGTTATCACGGCCGGGACAGGGACGAGCAGTACTTC,CASSYHGRDRDEQYF
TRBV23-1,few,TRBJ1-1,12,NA,TGCGCCAGCATTACAGGGACGGCTGAAGCTTTCTTT,CASITGTAEAFF